These T cell receptor beta chains were read from a single sample in a study of shared clonotypes between healthy human individuals. Profiled with immunoSEQ multiplex PCR; TCRdb holds only in-frame clones, not every one. The top ten hold 20% to 30% of the sample, which has about 820,000 clones, 92% seen once. Sequencing was done on a sample of naive CD8+ T cells sorted from blood. All receptors come from a man aged 25 to 40 in good health. CDR3s include the opening cysteine and the closing phenylalanine or tryptophan. The order of the fields is CDR3 length, D gene, clone size, V gene, J gene, CDR3 DNA, CDR3 protein. The D gene is left open where the match is weak. The size of a clone is reported for some rows only, either as once, few or many, or as a class for expanded clones.

CDR3 length: 15
D gene: TRBD2
clone size: -
V gene: TRBV4-1
J gene: TRBJ2-1
CDR3 DNA: TGCGCCAGCAGCCAAGTCGGTGGCGGGAGCAATGAGCAGTTCTTC
CDR3 protein: CASSQVGGGSNEQFF

CDR3 length: 15
D gene: TRBD1
clone size: few
V gene: TRBV11-2
J gene: TRBJ2-5
CDR3 DNA: TGTGCCAGCAGCTTAGGAACAGGGGATTGGGAGACCCAGTACTTC
CDR3 protein: CASSLGTGDWETQYF

CDR3 length: 15
D gene: TRBD2
clone size: -
V gene: TRBV19
J gene: TRBJ2-1
CDR3 DNA: TGTGCCAGTAGTACGGGACTAGCGGGAGGGCATGAGCAGTTCTTC
CDR3 protein: CASSTGLAGGHEQFF

CDR3 length: 13
D gene: -
clone size: -
V gene: TRBV27
J gene: TRBJ2-7
CDR3 DNA: TGTGCCAGCAGTTTGTCTCAAACCTACGAGCAGTACTTC
CDR3 protein: CASSLSQTYEQYF

CDR3 length: 10
D gene: -
clone size: -
V gene: TRBV5-1
J gene: TRBJ2-1
CDR3 DNA: TGCGCCAGCATCATAAATGAGCAGTTCTTC
CDR3 protein: CASIINEQFF

CDR3 length: 15
D gene: -
clone size: -
V gene: TRBV7-9
J gene: TRBJ2-1
CDR3 DNA: TGTGCCAGCAGCTTACCGGAGGAAGGGATATATGAGCAGTTCTTC
CDR3 protein: CASSLPEEGIYEQFF

CDR3 length: 17
D gene: -
clone size: once
V gene: TRBV25-1
J gene: TRBJ2-5
CDR3 DNA: TGTGCCAGCAGTGAGCGCTCTCCTTCAAGGGGACAAGAGACCCAGTACTTC
CDR3 protein: CASSERSPSRGQETQYF

CDR3 length: 14
D gene: -
clone size: -
V gene: TRBV6-6
J gene: TRBJ2-1
CDR3 DNA: TGTGCCAGCATCACGGACCCTCGGGGAAATGAGCAGTTCTTC
CDR3 protein: CASITDPRGNEQFF

CDR3 length: 15
D gene: -
clone size: once
V gene: TRBV4-3
J gene: TRBJ1-2
CDR3 DNA: TGCGCCAGCAGCCAAGATCGTTCGGGGGACTATGGCTACACCTTC
CDR3 protein: CASSQDRSGDYGYTF

CDR3 length: 18
D gene: -
clone size: -
V gene: TRBV5-4
J gene: TRBJ2-1
CDR3 DNA: TGTGCCAGCAGCCCGTTAGCCGCGCCAGGACAGTTCTACAATGAGCAGTTCTTC
CDR3 protein: CASSPLAAPGQFYNEQFF

CDR3 length: 16
D gene: TRBD1
clone size: -
V gene: TRBV7-9
J gene: TRBJ2-7
CDR3 DNA: TGTGCCAGCAGCCCCCCCCAGGACAGGGGAGCCTACGAGCAGTACTTC
CDR3 protein: CASSPPQDRGAYEQYF

CDR3 length: 10
D gene: -
clone size: -
V gene: TRBV9
J gene: TRBJ2-3
CDR3 DNA: TGTGCCAGCAGCGGGAGAGAGCTGTATTTT
CDR3 protein: CASSGRELYF

CDR3 length: 14
D gene: -
clone size: few
V gene: TRBV27
J gene: TRBJ2-5
CDR3 DNA: TGTGCCAGCAGTTTATTGGGTGACCCGGAGACCCAGTACTTC
CDR3 protein: CASSLLGDPETQYF

CDR3 length: 13
D gene: -
clone size: -
V gene: TRBV29-1
J gene: TRBJ2-7
CDR3 DNA: TGCAGCGTTGATTTTAGCGGCTCCTACGAGCAGTACTTC
CDR3 protein: CSVDFSGSYEQYF

CDR3 length: 13
D gene: -
clone size: -
V gene: TRBV5-6
J gene: TRBJ2-7
CDR3 DNA: TGTGCCAGCAGCTTGGACGAGACCTACGAGCAGTACTTC
CDR3 protein: CASSLDETYEQYF

CDR3 length: 16
D gene: TRBD2
clone size: -
V gene: TRBV16
J gene: TRBJ2-7
CDR3 DNA: TGTGCCAGCAGCCAATTCGGGGCTAGCGGATCCTACGAGCAGTACTTC
CDR3 protein: CASSQFGASGSYEQYF

CDR3 length: 18
D gene: TRBD2
clone size: -
V gene: TRBV7-9
J gene: TRBJ2-3
CDR3 DNA: TGTGCCAGCAGCTCACGCGTGACTAGTTCGGGAGGGACAGATACGCAGTATTTT
CDR3 protein: CASSSRVTSSGGTDTQYF

CDR3 length: 14
D gene: -
clone size: -
V gene: TRBV5-4
J gene: TRBJ2-7
CDR3 DNA: TGTGCCAGCAGCCTATTCGAGGCCCCCTACGAGCAGTACTTC
CDR3 protein: CASSLFEAPYEQYF

CDR3 length: 17
D gene: TRBD2
clone size: -
V gene: TRBV19
J gene: TRBJ2-2
CDR3 DNA: TGTGCCAGTAATTCAGTAGCGGGAGTGTTCAACACCGGGGAGCTGTTTTTT
CDR3 protein: CASNSVAGVFNTGELFF

CDR3 length: 13
D gene: -
clone size: -
V gene: TRBV11-3
J gene: TRBJ2-7
CDR3 DNA: TGTGCCAGCAGCCGACAGGTTTACTACGAGCAGTACTTC
CDR3 protein: CASSRQVYYEQYF

CDR3 length: 14
D gene: TRBD1
clone size: -
V gene: TRBV29-1
J gene: TRBJ1-1
CDR3 DNA: TGCAGCGTTGACCCCGGGACAGGGGGCACTGAAGCTTTCTTT
CDR3 protein: CSVDPGTGGTEAFF

CDR3 length: 15
D gene: TRBD1
clone size: -
V gene: TRBV19
J gene: TRBJ2-7
CDR3 DNA: TGTGCCAGTAGCACACGGGACAGGGGCGTCTACGAGCAGTACTTC
CDR3 protein: CASSTRDRGVYEQYF

CDR3 length: 14
D gene: -
clone size: -
V gene: TRBV7-2
J gene: TRBJ2-2
CDR3 DNA: TGTGCCAGCAGACGTACGGGGAACACCGGGGAGCTGTTTTTT
CDR3 protein: CASRRTGNTGELFF

CDR3 length: 14
D gene: -
clone size: -
V gene: TRBV29-1
J gene: TRBJ2-1
CDR3 DNA: TGCAGCGTTCCGGACTGGTTCTCATACAATGAGCAGTTCTTC
CDR3 protein: CSVPDWFSYNEQFF

CDR3 length: 15
D gene: -
clone size: -
V gene: TRBV4-1
J gene: TRBJ2-7
CDR3 DNA: TGCGCCAGCAGCCAAAAACAGACGAGCTCCTACGAGCAGTACTTC
CDR3 protein: CASSQKQTSSYEQYF

CDR3 length: 14
D gene: TRBD1
clone size: -
V gene: TRBV7-6
J gene: TRBJ1-1
CDR3 DNA: TGTGCCAGCAGCCCTACGGCAGGGGGCACTGAAGCTTTCTTT
CDR3 protein: CASSPTAGGTEAFF

CDR3 length: 15
D gene: -
clone size: -
V gene: TRBV5-6
J gene: TRBJ1-1
CDR3 DNA: TGTGCCAGCAGCTTGGGAGGAGGGCCCAATGCTGAAGCTTTCTTT
CDR3 protein: CASSLGGGPNAEAFF

CDR3 length: 11
D gene: -
clone size: -
V gene: TRBV28
J gene: TRBJ1-1
CDR3 DNA: TGTGCCAGCAAAAATTGGGGTGAAGCTTTCTTT
CDR3 protein: CASKNWGEAFF

CDR3 length: 14
D gene: -
clone size: -
V gene: TRBV29-1
J gene: TRBJ2-7
CDR3 DNA: TGCAGCGTTGTGGGGAGGGGGGCCACCTACGAGCAGTACTTC
CDR3 protein: CSVVGRGATYEQYF

CDR3 length: 14
D gene: TRBD1
clone size: -
V gene: TRBV15
J gene: TRBJ1-5
CDR3 DNA: TGTGCCACCAGCAGGGACAGGGGGCTTCAGCCCCAGCATTTT
CDR3 protein: CATSRDRGLQPQHF

CDR3 length: 19
D gene: -
clone size: -
V gene: TRBV7-7
J gene: TRBJ2-2
CDR3 DNA: TGTGCCAGCAGCTTAGAAGGCACGTACGGGGTCCCGAACACCGGGGAGCTGTTTTTT
CDR3 protein: CASSLEGTYGVPNTGELFF

CDR3 length: 15
D gene: TRBD1
clone size: -
V gene: TRBV27
J gene: TRBJ2-3
CDR3 DNA: TGTGCCAGCTTTAGGGGGCTATCGGGCACAGATACGCAGTATTTT
CDR3 protein: CASFRGLSGTDTQYF

CDR3 length: 12
D gene: -
clone size: -
V gene: TRBV29-1
J gene: TRBJ2-2
CDR3 DNA: TGCTCCGGGACTGCGAACACCGGGGAGCTGTTTTTT
CDR3 protein: CSGTANTGELFF

CDR3 length: 12
D gene: -
clone size: -
V gene: TRBV28
J gene: TRBJ2-7
CDR3 DNA: TGTGCCAGCAGCCTATACTCCTACGAGCAGTACTTC
CDR3 protein: CASSLYSYEQYF

CDR3 length: 14
D gene: -
clone size: -
V gene: TRBV18
J gene: TRBJ2-3
CDR3 DNA: TGTGCCAGCTCTCGGGACATACTCACAGATACGCAGTATTTT
CDR3 protein: CASSRDILTDTQYF

CDR3 length: 14
D gene: TRBD2
clone size: -
V gene: TRBV5-1
J gene: TRBJ2-7
CDR3 DNA: TGCGCCAGCAGGGCCGGGACTAGTGGGTACGAGCAGTACTTC
CDR3 protein: CASRAGTSGYEQYF

CDR3 length: 15
D gene: TRBD1
clone size: -
V gene: TRBV6-1
J gene: TRBJ1-3
CDR3 DNA: TGTGCCAGCAGCGAAAACAGGGGGCAAGGAAACACCATATATTTT
CDR3 protein: CASSENRGQGNTIYF

CDR3 length: 12
D gene: -
clone size: once
V gene: TRBV10-2
J gene: TRBJ2-7
CDR3 DNA: TGCGCCAGTGGAACCTCTTCCTACGAGCAGTACTTC
CDR3 protein: CASGTSSYEQYF

CDR3 length: 13
D gene: -
clone size: once
V gene: TRBV11-2
J gene: TRBJ2-1
CDR3 DNA: TGTGCCAGCAGCTTATTACTCCTTGTTGAGCAGTTCTTC
CDR3 protein: CASSLLLLVEQFF

CDR3 length: 13
D gene: -
clone size: -
V gene: TRBV6-6
J gene: TRBJ2-3
CDR3 DNA: TGTGCCAGCGGAAATGGGGGCACAGATACGCAGTATTTT
CDR3 protein: CASGNGGTDTQYF

CDR3 length: 15
D gene: -
clone size: -
V gene: TRBV15
J gene: TRBJ2-6
CDR3 DNA: TGTGCCACCAGCAGGCTGCGGACTGGGGCCAACGTCCTGACTTTC
CDR3 protein: CATSRLRTGANVLTF

CDR3 length: 15
D gene: TRBD1
clone size: once
V gene: TRBV7-2
J gene: TRBJ1-2
CDR3 DNA: TGTGCCAGCAGCCAACCCCCGGGACAGGGCCCTGGCTACACCTTC
CDR3 protein: CASSQPPGQGPGYTF

CDR3 length: 11
D gene: -
clone size: -
V gene: TRBV29-1
J gene: TRBJ2-3
CDR3 DNA: TGCAGCCCGGGGGACGGGGATACGCAGTATTTT
CDR3 protein: CSPGDGDTQYF

CDR3 length: 14
D gene: -
clone size: once
V gene: TRBV6-5
J gene: TRBJ1-3
CDR3 DNA: TGTGCCAGCAGTTCCGGGAACTCTGGAAACACCATATATTTT
CDR3 protein: CASSSGNSGNTIYF

CDR3 length: 14
D gene: -
clone size: -
V gene: TRBV11-2
J gene: TRBJ1-2
CDR3 DNA: TGTGCCAGCAGCTTAGGGGCAGGGGAGGCTGGCTACACCTTC
CDR3 protein: CASSLGAGEAGYTF

CDR3 length: 18
D gene: TRBD1
clone size: once
V gene: TRBV10-1
J gene: TRBJ2-1
CDR3 DNA: TGCGCCAGCAAAAAGGGGTATTTTGGACAGGGGGTTTACAATGAGCAGTTCTTC
CDR3 protein: CASKKGYFGQGVYNEQFF

CDR3 length: 16
D gene: -
clone size: -
V gene: TRBV6-1
J gene: TRBJ2-1
CDR3 DNA: TGTGCCAGCAGTGACCCCCGGACTAACTCCTACAATGAGCAGTTCTTC
CDR3 protein: CASSDPRTNSYNEQFF

CDR3 length: 12
D gene: -
clone size: -
V gene: TRBV23-1
J gene: TRBJ2-7
CDR3 DNA: TGCGCCAGCACAGATTTTACGGACGAGCAGTACTTC
CDR3 protein: CASTDFTDEQYF

CDR3 length: 14
D gene: -
clone size: few
V gene: TRBV27
J gene: TRBJ1-1
CDR3 DNA: TGTGCCAGCGGCCCAGCGGGCACGGACACTGAAGCTTTCTTT
CDR3 protein: CASGPAGTDTEAFF

CDR3 length: 16
D gene: -
clone size: -
V gene: TRBV5-5
J gene: TRBJ2-7
CDR3 DNA: TGTGCCAGCATAGGGACTCCCGGCGGTTCCATCTACGAGCAGTACTTC
CDR3 protein: CASIGTPGGSIYEQYF

CDR3 length: 14
D gene: -
clone size: -
V gene: TRBV6-6
J gene: TRBJ1-1
CDR3 DNA: TGTGCCAGCGCTCTAGCCCCCAGGGCCACTGAAGCTTTCTTT
CDR3 protein: CASALAPRATEAFF

CDR3 length: 18
D gene: -
clone size: -
V gene: TRBV23-1
J gene: TRBJ2-4
CDR3 DNA: TGCGCCAGCAGTCTTCCAAAGGAGGGCCACCTAGCCAAAAACATTCAGTACTTC
CDR3 protein: CASSLPKEGHLAKNIQYF

CDR3 length: 12
D gene: -
clone size: few
V gene: TRBV27
J gene: TRBJ2-7
CDR3 DNA: TGTGCCAGCAGCTTAGGGGGATACGAGCAGTACTTC
CDR3 protein: CASSLGGYEQYF

CDR3 length: 15
D gene: TRBD1
clone size: -
V gene: TRBV7-9
J gene: TRBJ1-3
CDR3 DNA: TGTGCCAGCAGCCCGCGGACAGGGTTTGGAAACACCATATATTTT
CDR3 protein: CASSPRTGFGNTIYF

CDR3 length: 12
D gene: -
clone size: -
V gene: TRBV27
J gene: TRBJ1-1
CDR3 DNA: TGTGCCAGCAGTCTACACAGGGACAAACCTTTCTTT
CDR3 protein: CASSLHRDKPFF

CDR3 length: 16
D gene: TRBD2
clone size: -
V gene: TRBV5-1
J gene: TRBJ2-3
CDR3 DNA: TGCGCCAGCAGCTTGGACACTGGACTAGCGGGAGATACGCAGTATTTT
CDR3 protein: CASSLDTGLAGDTQYF